This entry lists 17 T cell receptor beta chains sequenced from one sample in a study of spatial heterogeneity in lung cancer. Study results and limitations: It was found that expanded intratumoral alpha and beta TCR counts tracked tumor mutation counts.

These TCRs are of unknown antigen specificity. TCRdb reprocessed the 5' RACE reads via MiXCR and lists one record per CDR3 protein. The sample yields around 10,000 distinct CDR3 sequences, just under 6.5% seen once. Time point: sample taken at primary tumor resection. The material was lung tumor tissue, obtained at surgery. These receptors all come from a male donor with early-stage non-small cell lung cancer.

A note on this clonotype: A single base separates this from a much larger clone, so it may be a read error. The V gene is TRBV9, the J gene TRBJ2-3; tentative D call: TRBD1 (6 bases). The CDR3 loop spans 15 amino acids. Per the germline V gene, CDR1 is SGDLS and CDR2 is YYNGEE. In DNA, the CDR3 is TGTACCAGCAGCGTAGGAGCAGGGGAACTGGATACGCAGTATTTT. Translation gives CTSSVGAGELDTQYF.

This clonotype was seen at least ten times. The chain recombines TRBV3-1 with TRBJ2-3; D is possibly TRBD1 or TRBD2 (6 bases each). The CDR3 extends over 16 amino acids. Germline loops: CDR1 LGHDT, CDR2 YNNKEL (reference sequence). The ends were cut back, 7 bases at V and 0 bases at J, with 17 bases in the middle. The DNA for the CDR3 is TGTGCCAGCACCAACCACGGGGGCCGAAGCACAGATACGCAGTATTTT. It codes for CASTNHGGRSTDTQYF.

By sample fraction, this clonotype is medium-sized. The J gene is TRBJ1-5, the V gene TRBV20-1; 8 bases fit TRBD1. J lost 1 base, V lost 3 bases, and 8 bases had no gene match. This CDR3 is built from 16 residues. CDR1 and CDR2 (germline): DFQATT, SNEGSKA (reference sequence). The CDR3: CSASGQGKKSNQPQHF. The CDR3 DNA is TGCAGTGCTAGTGGACAGGGAAAAAAGAGCAATCAGCCCCAGCATTTT.

Ten or more counts support this clonotype. The chain links TRBV20-1 to TRBJ2-1; 7 bases map to TRBD1. Germline V gene data show CDR1 as DFQATT and CDR2 as SNEGSKA (reference sequence). This CDR3 has 16 residues. J lost 6 bases, V lost 2 bases, and 13 bases had no gene match. Written as DNA, the CDR3 is TGCAGTGCTAGACGTCCCGAGAGGGGGCTCGGCAATGAGCAGTTCTTC. Its translation: CSARRPERGLGNEQFF.

V and J are TRBV30 and TRBJ2-5; possible D gene TRBD2, 6 bases. The CDR3 totals 14 residues. Per the germline V gene, CDR1 is GTSNPN and CDR2 is SVGIG (reference sequence). The germline V and J ends were trimmed by 8 bases and 7 bases, with 23 bases remaining between them. The CDR3, as DNA: TGTGCCCTCACGGGACGGGGGAGCGATGTGACCCAGTACTTC. This translates into CALTGRGSDVTQYF.

This clonotype was seen once. The chain uses TRBV9 and TRBJ1-5; 7 positions match TRBD1. Trimming removed 1 base from V and 6 bases from J; junction bases left unmatched: 4. From germline, CDR1 is SGDLS and CDR2 YYNGEE. This CDR3 is 14 amino acids long. CDR3 DNA sequence: TGTGCCAGCAGCGTAACAGGGGCAGGTCAGCCCCAGCATTTT. This gives the protein CASSVTGAGQPQHF.

There are many counts of this clonotype. CDR3 sequence (DNA): TGCGCCAGCAGCTTGGTCACAGGGCGACTCTCTGGAAACACCATATATTTT. This codes for CASSLVTGRLSGNTIYF. The gene calls are TRBV5-1 and TRBJ1-3; possible D gene TRBD1, 6 bases. Germline V gives CDR1 SGHRS, CDR2 YFSETQ. The CDR3 spans 17 residues. V lost 0 bases to trimming and J lost 0 bases, with 13 bases between them. The variable domain in full, with the rest retrieved from reference TRBV5-1 and TRBJ1-3, is KAGVTQTPRYLIKTRGQQVTLSCSPISGHRSVSWYQQTPGQGLQFLFEYFSETQRNKGNFPGRFSGRQFSNSRSEMNVSTLELGDSALYLCASSLVTGRLSGNTIYFGEGSWLTVV.

The chain couples TRBV20-1 to TRBJ2-3; D gene uncertain. V was pared by 0 bases and J by 1 base, with 14 bases between. The CDR3 length is 16 residues. Germline lookup yields CDR1 DFQATT and CDR2 SNEGSKA (reference sequence). In DNA, the CDR3 is TGCAGTGCTAGAGATTGGGTAGGGCGAGGCACAGATACGCAGTATTTT. This gives the protein CSARDWVGRGTDTQYF.

This clonotype was recorded many times. As DNA, the CDR3 is TGTGCCAGCAGCCGACTAGCCCAGCCCTACGAGCAGTACTTC. Its protein product is CASSRLAQPYEQYF. The genes are TRBV7-9 and TRBJ2-7, with 7 bases lining up with TRBD2. Germline values: CDR1 SEHNR, CDR2 FQNEAQ (reference sequence). The J segment lost 2 bases and the V segment lost 5 bases, leaving 6 bases of the junction unmatched. There are 14 residues in the CDR3.

This clonotype is labeled as medium-sized. The chain uses TRBV20-1 and TRBJ1-5; D unclear. This CDR3 comprises 15 residues. V lost 0 bases and J 1 base, leaving 10 bases between the germline ends. Germline-derived CDR1 and CDR2 are DFQATT and SNEGSKA (reference sequence). CDR3 DNA sequence: TGCAGTGCTAGAGAGTCGACCGGGAGCAATCAGCCCCAGCATTTT. It yields the protein CSARESTGSNQPQHF.

The table lists this clonotype with many counts. J is TRBJ2-6 and V is TRBV3-1, with D tentatively TRBD1 (6 bases). The CDR3 has 17 residues. V was trimmed by 5 bases and J by 0 bases, leaving 14 bases between them. Germline V gives CDR1 LGHDT, CDR2 YNNKEL (reference sequence). CDR3: CASSFGQSFSGANVLTF. The CDR3 nucleotides read TGTGCCAGCAGCTTCGGACAGAGCTTCTCTGGGGCCAACGTCCTGACTTTC.

By frequency in the sample, this clonotype is medium-sized. The J gene is TRBJ1-1, the V gene TRBV27; D is ambiguous. Germline V gene sequence: CDR1 MNHEY, CDR2 SMNVEV (reference sequence). The CDR3 is 13 residues long. V was cut by 1 base and J by 1 base, with 4 bases left in between. CDR3 nucleotide sequence: TGTGCCAGCAGTTTATTTGGGAACACTGAAGCTTTCTTT. It encodes CASSLFGNTEAFF.

This clonotype was seen at least ten times. The V gene is TRBV5-1, the J gene TRBJ2-3, with D possibly being TRBD1 (6 bases). The length of the CDR3 is 14 residues. Trimming cost V 0 bases and J 4 bases, with 9 bases left between them. Germline values: CDR1 SGHRS, CDR2 YFSETQ. This CDR3 reads CASSLDRASDTQYF. CDR3 bases: TGCGCCAGCAGCTTGGACAGGGCGTCAGATACGCAGTATTTT. The variable domain in full, with the rest retrieved from reference TRBV5-1 and TRBJ2-3, is KAGVTQTPRYLIKTRGQQVTLSCSPISGHRSVSWYQQTPGQGLQFLFEYFSETQRNKGNFPGRFSGRQFSNSRSEMNVSTLELGDSALYLCASSLDRASDTQYFGPGTRLTVL.

This clonotype has at least ten counts. The chain recombines TRBV7-9 with TRBJ2-2; maybe TRBD2 (5 bases). Germline CDR1 is SEHNR and CDR2 is FQNEAQ (reference sequence). This CDR3 region has 15 residues. The V and J ends lost 5 bases and 2 bases respectively, with 12 bases between them. The CDR3 reads CASSRNSGNTGELFF. The CDR3 DNA is TGTGCCAGCAGCCGGAACTCGGGAAACACCGGGGAGCTGTTTTTT. Combining the CDR3 with reference TRBV7-9 and TRBJ2-2 gives the whole variable domain DTGVSQNPRHKITKRGQNVTFRCDPISEHNRLYWYRQTLGQGPEFLTYFQNEAQLEKSRLLSDRFSAERPKGSFSTLEIQRTEQGDSAMYLCASSRNSGNTGELFFGEGSRLTVL.

This clonotype appeared many times. The V call is TRBV7-2, the J call TRBJ2-1, with D possibly being TRBD1 or TRBD2 (6 bases each). Germline CDR1 reads SGHTA; CDR2 reads FQGNSA. Trimming removed 1 base from V and 2 bases from J, with 9 bases in between. The CDR3 loop spans 15 amino acids. CDR3: CASSLEGGPYNEQFF. CDR3 sequence (DNA): TGTGCCAGCAGCTTAGAGGGGGGACCCTACAATGAGCAGTTCTTC.

This clonotype occurred a few times. The J gene is TRBJ2-5, the V gene TRBV20-1, with 9 bases that match TRBD1. J gave up 5 bases and V 6 bases, and 7 bases lay outside the gene matches. CDR1 and CDR2 from the germline V gene are DFQATT and SNEGSKA (reference sequence). This CDR3 spans 13 amino acids. The CDR3 protein is CSAGTGSDETQYF. CDR3 nucleotide sequence: TGCAGTGCCGGGACAGGGAGCGATGAGACCCAGTACTTC.

This clonotype was counted at least ten times. This chain links TRBV28 with TRBJ1-3; possible D gene TRBD1, 5 bases. The germline V gene encodes CDR1 MDHEN and CDR2 SYDVKM. The germline V and J ends were trimmed by 7 bases and 0 bases, with 10 bases remaining between them. The CDR3 has 14 amino acids. CDR3 protein: CASIGRGSGNTIYF. For the CDR3, the DNA is TGTGCCAGCATTGGAAGGGGCTCTGGAAACACCATATATTTT.